These T cell receptor beta chains were read from a single sample in a study of blood T cell repertoires in COVID-19. The method was immunoSEQ multiplex PCR; TCRdb's version includes in-frame clones alone and lacks a portion of them. The profile shows about 70,000 clones, about 80% of them singletons. Sequencing was carried out using peripheral blood. The receptor set was obtained from a man in his 70s who had recovered from COVID-19. Both conserved end residues are trimmed from each CDR3. Each record gives: J gene, D gene, V gene, CDR3 protein. D genes are given only for firm matches.

TRBJ2-6	-	TRBV4-3	ASSQDPDTGANVLT
TRBJ2-6	-	TRBV7-2	ASSSNVGAGANVLT
TRBJ1-3	TRBD1	TRBV10-3	AISEGQGASGNTIY
TRBJ1-2	TRBD1	TRBV18	ASSPDRAGYT
TRBJ1-1	-	TRBV12-3/TRBV12-4	ASSRSGTEAF
TRBJ2-1	TRBD2	TRBV27	ASLGLGSNEQF
TRBJ1-6	-	TRBV5-5	ASSSGVPSPLH
TRBJ2-6	-	TRBV5-4	ASSLETASGANVLT
TRBJ2-7	-	TRBV28	ASRTGPPTYEQY
TRBJ1-2	-	TRBV24-1	ATSDSGLAGGWDYGYT
TRBJ2-5	TRBD2	TRBV4-1	ASSQEYGGGYQETQY